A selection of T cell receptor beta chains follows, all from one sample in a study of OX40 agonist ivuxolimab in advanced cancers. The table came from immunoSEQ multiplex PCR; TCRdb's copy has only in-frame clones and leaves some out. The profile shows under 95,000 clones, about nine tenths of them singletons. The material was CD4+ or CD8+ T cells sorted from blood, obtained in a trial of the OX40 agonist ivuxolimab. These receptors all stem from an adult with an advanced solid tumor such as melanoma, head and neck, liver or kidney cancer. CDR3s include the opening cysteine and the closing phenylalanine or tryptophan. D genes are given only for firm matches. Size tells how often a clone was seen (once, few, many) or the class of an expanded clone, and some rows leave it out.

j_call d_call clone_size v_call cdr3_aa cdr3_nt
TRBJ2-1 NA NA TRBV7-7 CASSLEGSSYNEQFF TGTGCTAGCAGCTTGGAGGGGTCCTCCTACAATGAGCAGTTCTTC
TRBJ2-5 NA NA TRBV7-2 CASSFRRAGETQYF TGTGCCAGCAGCTTTAGGAGGGCGGGTGAGACCCAGTACTTC
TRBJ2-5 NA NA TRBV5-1 CASSAALQETQYF TGCGCCAGCTCCGCGGCCCTACAAGAGACCCAGTACTTC
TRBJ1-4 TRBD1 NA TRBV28 CASSLPGQGNEKLFF TGTGCCAGCAGTTTACCGGGACAGGGTAATGAAAAACTGTTTTTT
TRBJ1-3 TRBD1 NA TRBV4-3 CASSQDLGQGRNTIYF TGCGCCAGCAGCCAAGATCTGGGACAGGGGAGAAACACCATATATTTT
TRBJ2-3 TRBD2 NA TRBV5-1 CASSLGLAVSSSTDTQYF TGCGCCAGCAGCTTGGGACTAGCGGTGTCTAGTAGCACAGATACGCAGTATTTT
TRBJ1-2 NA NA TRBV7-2 CASNLPGLLDYGYTF TGTGCCAGCAACCTCCCTGGACTCCTAGACTATGGCTACACCTTC
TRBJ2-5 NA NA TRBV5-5 CASSLEGETQYF TGTGCCAGCAGCTTGGAGGGGGAGACCCAGTACTTC
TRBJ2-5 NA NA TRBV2 CASNHQKGGGETQYF TGTGCCAGCAATCACCAAAAGGGGGGGGGAGAGACCCAGTACTTC
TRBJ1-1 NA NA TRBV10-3 CAISELGRGTLSFF TGTGCCATCAGTGAGCTGGGTCGGGGGACTTTATCCTTCTTT
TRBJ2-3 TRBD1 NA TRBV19 CASSIVGDRTPDTDTQYF TGTGCCAGTAGTATAGTAGGGGACAGGACCCCTGACACAGATACGCAGTATTTT
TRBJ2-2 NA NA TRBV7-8 CASITGTNTGELFF TGTGCCAGCATCACCGGGACGAACACCGGGGAGCTGTTTTTT
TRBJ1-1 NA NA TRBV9 CASGRTDLNTEAFF TGTGCCAGCGGGAGGACGGACTTGAACACTGAAGCTTTCTTT
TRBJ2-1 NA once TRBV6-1 CASSDPFGHEQFF TGTGCCAGCAGTGACCCATTCGGCCATGAGCAGTTCTTC
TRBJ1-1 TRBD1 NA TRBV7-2 CASSPGQGGPNTEAFF TGTGCCAGCAGCCCGGGACAGGGCGGTCCGAACACTGAAGCTTTCTTT